The table lists the clone carrying this T cell receptor (beta chain) with a count of one. Trimming cost V 6 bases and J 4 bases, with 12 bases left between them. The CDR3 is 13 amino acids. Assay used: immunoSEQ multiplex PCR; TCRdb lists only in-frame clones, some missing. The data show around 260,000 clones, around nine tenths seen once. This sample is drawn from a study of blood T cell repertoires in COVID-19. Background on the study: Both acute and convalescent COVID-19 samples were obtained from the United States, Italy and Spain.

The J gene is TRBJ1-1, the V gene TRBV12-3 or TRBV12-4; D is ambiguous. The sequence was obtained from a woman aged 60-75 years with COVID-19, enrolled during active disease. Sequencing input: peripheral blood. The CDR3 loop is CASRRVRGTEAFF. The CDR3 coding sequence is TGTGCCAGCAGGCGAGTGAGAGGCACTGAAGCTTTCTTT.